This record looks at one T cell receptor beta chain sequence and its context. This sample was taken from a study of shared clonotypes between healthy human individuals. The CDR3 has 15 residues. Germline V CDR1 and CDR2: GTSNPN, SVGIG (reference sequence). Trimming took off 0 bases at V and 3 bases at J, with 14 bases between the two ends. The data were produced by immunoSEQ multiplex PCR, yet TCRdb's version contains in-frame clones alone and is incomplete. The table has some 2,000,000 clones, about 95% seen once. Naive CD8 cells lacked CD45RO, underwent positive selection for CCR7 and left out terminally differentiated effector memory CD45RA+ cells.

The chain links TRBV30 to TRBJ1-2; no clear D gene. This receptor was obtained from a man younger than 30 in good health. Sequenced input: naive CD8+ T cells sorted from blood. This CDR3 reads CAWSVLEQNYYGYTF. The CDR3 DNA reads TGTGCCTGGAGTGTACTTGAACAGAATTACTATGGCTACACCTTC.